Presented here are 13 T cell receptor beta chains from one specimen sequenced in a study of CD8 T cells in Susac syndrome. Random hexamers primed reverse transcription of about 0.5 to 1 ug RNA. MiXCR, run by TCRdb on the immunoSEQ multiplex PCR reads, gives a single entry per CDR3 protein. The repertoire includes approximately 230,000 distinct CDR3 sequences, over 85% of them detected once, and roughly 0.07% sits in the top ten. Sequencing used CD4+ T cells from PBMCs. The receptors originated from a human donor with multiple sclerosis.

V and J are TRBV6-1 and TRBJ1-2; D call uncertain. The CDR3 totals 16 residues. Per germline, CDR1 MNHNS and CDR2 SASEGT. V was cut by 7 bases and J by 1 base, with 19 bases left in between. The DNA of the CDR3 is TGTGCCAGCACCAGCATATTGGGTCAGGTTAACTATGGCTACACCTTC. Translation: CASTSILGQVNYGYTF.

CDR3 sequence reads: CASSEGAPGIYEQYV. CDR3 nucleotides: TGTGCCAGCAGTGAGGGGGCTCCCGGGATCTACGAGCAGTACGTC. The chain combines TRBV2 with TRBJ2-7; D possibly corresponds to TRBD1 (6 bases). The CDR3 runs to 15 residues. Germline assignment: CDR1 SNHLY and CDR2 FYNNEI. V lost 3 bases and J 3 bases, leaving 15 bases between the germline ends.

The chain carries TRBV14 and TRBJ1-2; D unclear. The germline gives CDR1 SGHDN, CDR2 FVKESK. Trimming pared 2 bases from V and 6 bases from J, leaving 7 bases between. The CDR3 runs 12 residues. CDR3 amino acids: CASSQSPDGYTF. In DNA, the CDR3 is TGTGCCAGCAGCCAAAGTCCTGATGGCTACACCTTC.

The chain carries TRBV25-1 and TRBJ2-3; D gene unclear. This CDR3 comprises 11 residues. The V and J ends lost 5 bases and 7 bases respectively, with 7 bases between them. CDR1 and CDR2 from the germline V gene are MGHDK and SYGVNS. The CDR3 sequence: CASSWVNTQYF. CDR3 sequence (DNA): TGTGCCAGCAGTTGGGTGAATACGCAGTATTTT.

This sequence joins TRBV20-1 and TRBJ2-1; 8 bases are a match to TRBD2. Per the germline V gene, CDR1 is DFQATT and CDR2 is SNEGSKA (reference sequence). The CDR3 runs to 13 residues. After removal of 5 bases from V and 2 bases from J, the junction contained 2 bases not matched to a gene. The CDR3 protein is CSALGLAYNEQFF. The CDR3 nucleotides read TGCAGTGCTCTGGGACTAGCCTACAATGAGCAGTTCTTC.

The genes are TRBV29-1 and TRBJ1-1; D call uncertain. Germline CDR1 and CDR2: SQVTM and ANQGSEA. The CDR3 covers 13 residues. The germline V and J ends were trimmed by 0 bases and 1 base, with 6 bases remaining between them. The CDR3: CSVEEAANTEAFF. In nucleotides, the CDR3 is TGCAGCGTTGAAGAGGCGGCGAACACTGAAGCTTTCTTT.

The chain uses TRBV23-1 and TRBJ2-3, with D maybe TRBD1 (5 bases). TRBV23-1 has ORF status, its function being uncertain. The CDR3 has 15 residues. CDR3 amino acids: CATSHSQAGWDTQYF. The CDR3 bases are TGCGCTACCTCGCACTCACAGGCCGGGTGGGATACGCAGTATTTT.

The chain combines TRBV28 with TRBJ2-5; 8 positions agree with TRBD2. This CDR3 contains 15 residues. Germline loops: CDR1 MDHEN, CDR2 SYDVKM. J was trimmed by 5 bases and V by 6 bases; bases with no gene match: 11. The CDR3 coding sequence is TGTGCCAGCAGCCCTGGAGCGGGAGTCGGTGAGACCCAGTACTTC. Protein: CASSPGAGVGETQYF.

This clonotype was seen only a few times. The chain is built from TRBV6-6 and TRBJ2-7; perhaps TRBD1 as D (6 bases). The CDR3 totals 13 residues. The V and J ends lost 6 bases and 1 base respectively, with 10 bases between them. The V gene's germline CDR1 is MNHNY and CDR2 SVGAGI (reference sequence). The CDR3 nucleotides are TGTGCCAGCAGCCAAGGGACATCCTACGAGCAGTACGTC. It codes for CASSQGTSYEQYV.

The chain employs TRBV20-1 and TRBJ1-6, with D unresolved. V gave up 0 bases and J gave up 4 bases, with 10 bases separating them. The CDR3 is made up of 15 amino acids. Per the germline V gene, CDR1 is DFQATT and CDR2 is SNEGSKA (reference sequence). CDR3 DNA: TGCAGTGCTAGAGATCTAACAGAGTATAATTCACCCCTCCACTTT. Residues: CSARDLTEYNSPLHF.

In this sample, this clonotype turned up once. V usage is TRBV6-5 and J usage is TRBJ1-2; D not certain. Deletions cut 2 bases from V and 4 bases from J, with 14 bases between. This CDR3 has 15 amino acids. Germline CDR1 MNHEY, CDR2 SVGAGI. CDR3 DNA sequence: TGTGCCAGCAGTTACCCCGAGGGAGGCTCCTATGGCTACACCTTC. Translating gives CASSYPEGGSYGYTF.

This chain connects TRBV11-2 to TRBJ2-1, with a possible D match to TRBD2 (6 bases). Trimming stripped 5 bases from V and 4 bases from J, with 15 bases between. The germline gives CDR1 SGHAT, CDR2 FQNNGV. This CDR3 is built from 15 residues. CDR3 coding DNA: TGTGCCAGCAGCCGCGTGGGTCTAGCGTACAATGAGCAGTTCTTC. Translated, it gives CASSRVGLAYNEQFF.

The rearrangement uses TRBV24-1 and TRBJ2-1, with D perhaps matching TRBD2 (5 bases). V was pared by 7 bases and J by 10 bases, with 22 bases between. This CDR3 region has 15 residues. The V gene's germline CDR1 is KGHDR and CDR2 SFDVKD. CDR3 nucleotide sequence: TGTGCCACCAGGGGCAGGACTTCCGACCCAGGAGAGCAGTTCTTC. Its translation is CATRGRTSDPGEQFF.